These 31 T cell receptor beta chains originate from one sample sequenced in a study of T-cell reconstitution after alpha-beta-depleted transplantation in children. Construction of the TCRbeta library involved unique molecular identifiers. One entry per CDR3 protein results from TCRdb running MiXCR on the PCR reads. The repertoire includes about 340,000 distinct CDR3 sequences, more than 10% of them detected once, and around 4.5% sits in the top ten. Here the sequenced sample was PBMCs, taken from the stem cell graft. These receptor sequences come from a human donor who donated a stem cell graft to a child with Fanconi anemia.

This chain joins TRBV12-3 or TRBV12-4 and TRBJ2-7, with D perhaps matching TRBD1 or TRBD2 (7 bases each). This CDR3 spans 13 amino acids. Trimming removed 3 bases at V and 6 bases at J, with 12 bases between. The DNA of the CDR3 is TGTGCCAGCAGTTTCGGCAGGGGGGGCGAGCAGTACGTC. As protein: CASSFGRGGEQYV.

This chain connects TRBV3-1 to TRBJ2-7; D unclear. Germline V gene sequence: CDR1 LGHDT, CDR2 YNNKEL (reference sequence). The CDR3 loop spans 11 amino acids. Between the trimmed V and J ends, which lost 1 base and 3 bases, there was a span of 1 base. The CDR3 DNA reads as TGTGCCAGCAGCCAAGGCTACGAGCAGTACGTC. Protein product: CASSQGYEQYV.

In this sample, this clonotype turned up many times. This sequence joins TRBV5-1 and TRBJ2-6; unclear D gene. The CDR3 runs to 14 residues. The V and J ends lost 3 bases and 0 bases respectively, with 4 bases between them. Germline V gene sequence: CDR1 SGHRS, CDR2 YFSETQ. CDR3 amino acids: CASSYDSGANVLTF. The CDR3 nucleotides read TGCGCCAGCAGCTACGACTCTGGGGCCAACGTCCTGACTTTC.

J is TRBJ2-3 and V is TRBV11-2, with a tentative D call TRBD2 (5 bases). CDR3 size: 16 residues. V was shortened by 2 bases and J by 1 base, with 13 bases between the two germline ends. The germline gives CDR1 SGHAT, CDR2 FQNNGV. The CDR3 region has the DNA TGTGCCAGCAGCTTATATACGGGGTTAGGCACAGATACGCAGTATTTT. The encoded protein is CASSLYTGLGTDTQYF.

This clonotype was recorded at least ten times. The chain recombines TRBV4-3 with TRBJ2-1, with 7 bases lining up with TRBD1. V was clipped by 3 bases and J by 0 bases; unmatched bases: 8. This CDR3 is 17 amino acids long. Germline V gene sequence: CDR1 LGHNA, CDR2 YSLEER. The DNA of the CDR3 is TGCGCCAGCAGCCAGGACCCAGGGGGAGCCTCCTACAATGAGCAGTTCTTC. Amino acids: CASSQDPGGASYNEQFF.

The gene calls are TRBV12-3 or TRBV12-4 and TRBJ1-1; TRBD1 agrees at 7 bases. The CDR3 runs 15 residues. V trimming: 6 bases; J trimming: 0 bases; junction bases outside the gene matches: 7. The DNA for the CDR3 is TGTGCCAGCAGGGGAGGGGGCGGCATGAACACTGAAGCTTTCTTT. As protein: CASRGGGGMNTEAFF.

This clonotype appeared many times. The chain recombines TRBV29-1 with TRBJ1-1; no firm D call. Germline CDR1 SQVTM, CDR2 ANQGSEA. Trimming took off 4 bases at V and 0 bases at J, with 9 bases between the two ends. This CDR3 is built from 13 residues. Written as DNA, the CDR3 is TGCAGCGTTGTTTTAGCTATGAACACTGAAGCTTTCTTT. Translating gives CSVVLAMNTEAFF.

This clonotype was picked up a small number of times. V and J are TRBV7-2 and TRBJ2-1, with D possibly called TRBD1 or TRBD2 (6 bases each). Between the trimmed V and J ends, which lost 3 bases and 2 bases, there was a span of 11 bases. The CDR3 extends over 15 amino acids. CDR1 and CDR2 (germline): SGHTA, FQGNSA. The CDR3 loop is CASSFSRGAYNEQFF. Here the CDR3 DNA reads TGTGCCAGCAGCTTTTCTAGGGGGGCCTACAATGAGCAGTTCTTC.

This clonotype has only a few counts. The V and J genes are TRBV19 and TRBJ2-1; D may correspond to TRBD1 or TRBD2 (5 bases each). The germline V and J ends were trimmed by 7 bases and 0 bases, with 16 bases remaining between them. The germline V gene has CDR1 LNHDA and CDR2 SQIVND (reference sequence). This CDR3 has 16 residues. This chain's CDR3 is CASTLGRGSSYNEQFF. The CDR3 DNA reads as TGTGCCAGTACCCTGGGACGGGGAAGCTCCTACAATGAGCAGTTCTTC.

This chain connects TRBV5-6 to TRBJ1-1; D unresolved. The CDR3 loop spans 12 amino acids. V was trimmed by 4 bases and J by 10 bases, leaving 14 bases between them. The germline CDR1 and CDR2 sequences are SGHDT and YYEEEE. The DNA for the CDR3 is TGTGCCAGCAGCCCCGTCGCGGGGAGAGCTTTCTTT. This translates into CASSPVAGRAFF.

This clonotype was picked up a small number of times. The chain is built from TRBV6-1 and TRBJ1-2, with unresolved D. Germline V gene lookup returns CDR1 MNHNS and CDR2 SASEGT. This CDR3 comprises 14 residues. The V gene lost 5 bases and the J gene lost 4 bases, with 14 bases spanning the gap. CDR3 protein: CASSPEAESYGYTF. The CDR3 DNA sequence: TGTGCCAGCAGTCCTGAAGCAGAGAGCTATGGCTACACCTTC.

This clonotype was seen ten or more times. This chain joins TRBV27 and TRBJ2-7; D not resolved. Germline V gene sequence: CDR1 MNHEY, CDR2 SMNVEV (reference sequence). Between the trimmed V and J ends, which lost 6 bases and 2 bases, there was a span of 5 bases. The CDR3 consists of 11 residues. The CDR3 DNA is TGTGCCAGCAGAGGAGCCTACGAGCAGTACTTC. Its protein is CASRGAYEQYF.

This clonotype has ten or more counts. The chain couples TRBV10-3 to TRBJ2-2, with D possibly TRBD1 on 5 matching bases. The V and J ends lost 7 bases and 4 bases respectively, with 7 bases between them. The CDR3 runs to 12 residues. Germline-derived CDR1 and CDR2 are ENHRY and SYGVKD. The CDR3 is CAINQGTGELFF. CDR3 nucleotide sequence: TGTGCCATCAATCAGGGCACCGGGGAGCTGTTTTTT.

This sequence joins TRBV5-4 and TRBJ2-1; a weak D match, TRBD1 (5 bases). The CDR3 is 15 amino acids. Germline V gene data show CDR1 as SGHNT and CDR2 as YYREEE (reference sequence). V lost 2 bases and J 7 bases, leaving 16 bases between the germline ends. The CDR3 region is CASSLPVGPGNEQFF. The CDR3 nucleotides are TGTGCCAGCAGCTTACCGGTGGGGCCGGGTAATGAGCAGTTCTTC.

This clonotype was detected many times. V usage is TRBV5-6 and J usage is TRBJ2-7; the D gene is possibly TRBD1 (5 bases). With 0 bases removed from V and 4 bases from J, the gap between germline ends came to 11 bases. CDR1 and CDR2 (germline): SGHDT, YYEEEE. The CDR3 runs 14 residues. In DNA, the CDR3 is TGTGCCAGCAGCTTGGTGCAGGGCGTTTACGAGCAGTACTTC. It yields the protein CASSLVQGVYEQYF.

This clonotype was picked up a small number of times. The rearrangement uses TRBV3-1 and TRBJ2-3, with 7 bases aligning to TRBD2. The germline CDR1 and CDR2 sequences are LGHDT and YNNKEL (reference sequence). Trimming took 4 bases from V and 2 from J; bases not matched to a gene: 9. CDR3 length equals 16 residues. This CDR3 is CASSPYSGVFTDTQYF. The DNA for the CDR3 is TGTGCCAGCAGCCCCTACAGCGGGGTGTTCACAGATACGCAGTATTTT.

The chain's CDR3 is CASSYSRTGLGGYTF. The CDR3 DNA is TGTGCCAGCAGTTACTCGAGGACAGGGCTAGGTGGCTACACCTTC. This chain links TRBV6-5 with TRBJ1-2; 8 bases are a match to TRBD1. V lost 0 bases and J lost 7; bases outside the gene matches: 7. Germline lookup yields CDR1 MNHEY and CDR2 SVGAGI. This CDR3 is built from 15 residues.

The CDR3 region has the DNA TGTGCCAGCAGTTACGCGGACAGCCTCTATGGCTACACCTTC. Translated, it gives CASSYADSLYGYTF. The chain combines TRBV6-2 or TRBV6-3 with TRBJ1-2; TRBD1 is a possible D gene (6 bases). Germline V gives CDR1 MNHEY, CDR2 SVGEGT. V dropped 2 bases and J dropped 4 bases, with 11 bases sitting between them. This CDR3 contains 14 residues.

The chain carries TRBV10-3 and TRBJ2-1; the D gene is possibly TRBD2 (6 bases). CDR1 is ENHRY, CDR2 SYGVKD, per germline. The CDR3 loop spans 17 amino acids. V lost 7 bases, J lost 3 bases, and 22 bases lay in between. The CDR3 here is CAINRTNLTYIYNEQFF. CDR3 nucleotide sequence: TGTGCCATCAACCGGACTAATCTGACTTATATCTACAATGAGCAGTTCTTC.

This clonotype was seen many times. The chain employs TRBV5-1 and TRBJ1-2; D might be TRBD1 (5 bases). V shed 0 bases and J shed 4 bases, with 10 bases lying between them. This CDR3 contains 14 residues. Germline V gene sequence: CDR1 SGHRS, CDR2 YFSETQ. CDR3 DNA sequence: TGCGCCAGCAGCTTGGCCCCCACAGGCTATGGCTACACCTTC. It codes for CASSLAPTGYGYTF.

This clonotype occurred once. The CDR3 DNA follows: TGTGCCAGCAGCGCTGGGACAGGGGCCTACGAGCAGTACTTC. Encoded protein: CASSAGTGAYEQYF. The V gene is TRBV5-6, the J gene TRBJ2-7; 10 bases map to TRBD1. Germline assignment: CDR1 SGHDT and CDR2 YYEEEE. This CDR3 spans 14 amino acids. The V segment lost 4 bases and the J segment 2 bases; nucleotides outside the gene matches: 3. The full variable domain, its missing parts supplied by reference TRBV5-6 and TRBJ2-7, is DAGVTQSPTHLIKTRGQQVTLRCSPKSGHDTVSWYQQALGQGPQFIFQYYEEEERQRGNFPDRFSGHQFPNYSSELNVNALLLGDSALYLCASSAGTGAYEQYFGPGTRLTVT.

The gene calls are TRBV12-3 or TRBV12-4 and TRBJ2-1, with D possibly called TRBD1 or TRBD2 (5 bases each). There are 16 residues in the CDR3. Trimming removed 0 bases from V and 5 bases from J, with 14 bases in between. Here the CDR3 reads CASSLAGVIGNNEQFF. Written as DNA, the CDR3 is TGTGCCAGCAGTTTAGCGGGGGTAATAGGTAACAATGAGCAGTTCTTC.

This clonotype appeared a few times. CDR3 loop: CASSQDSGHSNQPQHF. The CDR3 DNA sequence: TGTGCCAGCAGCCAAGATTCAGGGCATAGCAATCAGCCCCAGCATTTT. V is TRBV3-1 and J is TRBJ1-5; TRBD1 might be the D (5 bases). V lost 0 bases and J lost 0, with 9 bases in between. Germline CDR1 and CDR2: LGHDT and YNNKEL (reference sequence). The CDR3 is 16 residues long.

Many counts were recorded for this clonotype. CDR3 coding DNA: TGTGCCAGCAGCACCTACAGGGTTGTAGATACGCAGTATTTT. Protein product: CASSTYRVVDTQYF. The V gene is TRBV7-8, the J gene TRBJ2-3; D might be TRBD1 (6 bases). The germline V gene has CDR1 SGHVS and CDR2 FQNEAQ. V lost 5 bases, J lost 5 bases, and 14 bases lay in between. This CDR3 is 14 amino acids long.

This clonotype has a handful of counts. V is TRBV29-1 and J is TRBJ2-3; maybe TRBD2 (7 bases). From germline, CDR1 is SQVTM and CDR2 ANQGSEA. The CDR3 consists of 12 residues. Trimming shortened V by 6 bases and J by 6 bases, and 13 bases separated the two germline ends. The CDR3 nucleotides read TGCAGCGTCGGCTGGGGGGGCGATACGCAGTATTTT. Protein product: CSVGWGGDTQYF.

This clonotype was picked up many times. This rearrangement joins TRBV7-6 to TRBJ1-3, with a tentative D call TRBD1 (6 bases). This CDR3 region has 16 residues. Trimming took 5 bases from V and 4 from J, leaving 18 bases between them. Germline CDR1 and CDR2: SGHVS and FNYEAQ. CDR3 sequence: CASSPHSGVSGNTIYF. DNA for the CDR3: TGTGCCAGCAGCCCCCATTCAGGGGTTTCAGGAAACACCATATATTTT.

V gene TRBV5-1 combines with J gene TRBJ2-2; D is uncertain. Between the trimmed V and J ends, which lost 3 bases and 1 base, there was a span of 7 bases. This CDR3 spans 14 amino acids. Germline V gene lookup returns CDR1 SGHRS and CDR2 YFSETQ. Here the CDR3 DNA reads TGCGCCAGCAGCTGGGTAGAGAACACCGGGGAGCTGTTTTTT. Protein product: CASSWVENTGELFF.

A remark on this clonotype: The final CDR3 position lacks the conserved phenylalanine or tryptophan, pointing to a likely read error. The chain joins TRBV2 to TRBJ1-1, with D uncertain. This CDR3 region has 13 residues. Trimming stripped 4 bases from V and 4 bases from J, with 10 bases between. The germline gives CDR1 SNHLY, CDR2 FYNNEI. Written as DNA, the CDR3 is TGTGCCAGCAGTGCCCTGGAGACCACTGAAGCTTTCTGT. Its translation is CASSALETTEAFC.

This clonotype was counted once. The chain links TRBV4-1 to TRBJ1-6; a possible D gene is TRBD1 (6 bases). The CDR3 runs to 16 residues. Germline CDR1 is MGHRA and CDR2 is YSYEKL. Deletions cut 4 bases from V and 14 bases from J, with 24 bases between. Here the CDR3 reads CASSPSWGPGRKALHF. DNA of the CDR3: TGCGCCAGCAGCCCTTCTTGGGGGCCCGGGAGGAAAGCCCTCCACTTT.

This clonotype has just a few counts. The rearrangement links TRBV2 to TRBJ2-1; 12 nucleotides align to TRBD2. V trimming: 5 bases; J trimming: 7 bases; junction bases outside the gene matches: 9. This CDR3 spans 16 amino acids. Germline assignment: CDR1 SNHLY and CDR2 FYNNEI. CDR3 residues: CASSRLTSGGPNEQFF. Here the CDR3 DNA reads TGTGCCAGCAGTCGTCTGACTAGCGGGGGACCTAATGAGCAGTTCTTC.

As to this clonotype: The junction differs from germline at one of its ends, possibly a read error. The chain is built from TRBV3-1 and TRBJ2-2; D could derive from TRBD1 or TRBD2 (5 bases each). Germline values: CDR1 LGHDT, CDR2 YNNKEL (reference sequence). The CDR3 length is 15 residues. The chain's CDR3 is CATSQGPGSTGELFF. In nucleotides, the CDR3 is TGTGCCACCAGCCAAGGGCCAGGGAGTACCGGGGAGCTGTTTTTT.